This TCR beta chain emerged from a study of beta chain features in type 1 diabetes. Study-level information: The patients were much like the healthy donors in age, gender and cell yields.

This clone was seen a few times. Germline and junction disagree at one end, which may indicate a read error. Isolated RNA was reverse transcribed in full, so expressed TCRB transcripts were sequenced. The assay was immunoSEQ multiplex PCR, and TCRdb's table has in-frame clones only and misses some. The sample holds about 290,000 clones; about 7.8% are singletons and the top ten take approximately 0.93%. Sequencing was done on a sample of central memory CD4+ T cells from blood. The clonotype was recovered from a young woman in good health.

The CDR3 coding sequence is TGTGCTAGCAGCTTAGGCGCTTTGGGGGAGCAGTACTTC. Translation: CASSLGALGEQYF. This chain joins TRBV7-7 and TRBJ2-7; no clear D gene. The CDR3 is made up of 13 amino acids. Per germline, CDR1 SSHAT and CDR2 FNYEAQ (reference sequence).